The rows below give T cell receptor beta chains drawn from one sample of a study of blood T cell repertoires in COVID-19. Produced via immunoSEQ multiplex PCR; TCRdb's table is partial and in-frame only. The table has fewer than 450,000 clones, approximately 89% seen once. Sequenced sample: peripheral blood. These receptors came from a woman aged 45-65 years with COVID-19, enrolled during active disease. Both conserved end residues are part of each CDR3.

CDR3	V	J
CASSSRDRGFASPLHF	TRBV11-1	TRBJ1-6
CATSRAAGMNTEAFF	TRBV15	TRBJ1-1
CASSLGFSGGYGDTQYF	TRBV11-2	TRBJ2-3
CSALGGSSNTEAFF	TRBV29-1	TRBJ1-1
CASSRGGSDTIYF	TRBV6-6	TRBJ1-3
CASSPDRARGYGYTF	TRBV2	TRBJ1-2
CASSLGDRIYEQYF	TRBV5-8	TRBJ2-7
CASSHTRTGGNEQYF	TRBV6-5	TRBJ2-7
CASSLDAAGYISGYTF	TRBV27	TRBJ1-2
CAITRGGAGMNTEAFF	TRBV10-3	TRBJ1-1
CASSSSTGGHSPLHF	TRBV7-6	TRBJ1-6
CASSLSGTGLNSPLHF	TRBV5-1	TRBJ1-6
CASSLADPTDTQYF	TRBV6-5	TRBJ2-3
CASSLSSSTDTQYF	TRBV27	TRBJ2-3
CATSDSGQPTDTQYF	TRBV24-1	TRBJ2-3
CASSPEGLAGAHWGEQFF	TRBV3-1/TRBV3-2	TRBJ2-1
CASSPRGRPYEQYF	TRBV7-3	TRBJ2-7
CASSLLNLAEQFF	TRBV14	TRBJ2-1
CASSWDRESGEAFF	TRBV6-5	TRBJ1-1
CASSIRGLGTEAFF	TRBV19	TRBJ1-1
CSARGAPGPKGDYGYTF	TRBV29-1	TRBJ1-2
CASRRRDREYQPQHF	TRBV28	TRBJ1-5
CASSLGAGARLSSYEQYF	TRBV13	TRBJ2-7
CASSLTGVKGNTF	TRBV6-6	TRBJ1-2
CASSEVRREQFF	TRBV6-1	TRBJ2-1